The clone carrying this TCR beta chain showed up many times. This specimen comes from a study of T cells in Graves' hyperthyroidism and ophthalmopathy. The CDR3 is 13 amino acids. Germline CDR1 is SGHTA and CDR2 is FQGNSA. Trimming stripped 4 bases from V and 3 bases from J, with 7 bases between. RNA transcripts provided the source from which TCR beta CDR3 regions were amplified. HTBI primers were the set used in a first-round RT-PCR of the TCR CDR3. TCRdb independently ran MiXCR on the multiplex PCR reads; one entry per CDR3 protein. This sample has around 370,000 distinct CDR3 sequences, with 15% to 20% found just once.

This clonotype was sampled from a man aged 18 to 29 with Graves' ophthalmopathy. The chain combines TRBV7-2 with TRBJ1-3; D gene ambiguous. What was sequenced was blood. CDR3 nucleotide sequence: TGTGCCAGCAGCTCTAACCTTGGAAACACCATATATTTT. It codes for CASSSNLGNTIYF.